These 2 T cell receptor beta chains share one sample of origin, sequenced in a study of blood T cells in healthy people across ages. Primers used in a second PCR of about 6 to 11 cycles were a sample-barcoded 5' primer and a J-beta primer mix. One entry per CDR3 protein results from TCRdb running MiXCR on the 5' RACE reads. The table shows approximately 800,000 distinct CDR3 sequences, with roughly 40% occurring only once. The sample consisted of blood. All receptors come from a man aged 18 to 29 in good health.

The rearrangement uses TRBV6-6 and TRBJ2-1; D possibly uses TRBD1 or TRBD2 (6 bases each). There are 15 residues in the CDR3. Per germline, CDR1 MNHNY and CDR2 SVGAGI (reference sequence). V lost 4 bases, J lost 6 bases, and 16 bases lay in between. The CDR3 bases are TGTGCCAGCAGTTCGAGCCGGGGGCGGGTCAATGAGCAGTTCTTC. Translation: CASSSSRGRVNEQFF.

The chain joins TRBV6-2 or TRBV6-3 to TRBJ2-1; D possibly corresponds to TRBD1 (5 bases). V lost 2 bases, J lost 3 bases, and 14 bases lay in between. Germline CDR1 is MNHEY and CDR2 is SVGEGT. This CDR3 is built from 16 residues. The CDR3 region is CASSYLPQGIYNEQFF. CDR3 bases: TGTGCCAGCAGTTACCTCCCGCAGGGAATCTACAATGAGCAGTTCTTC.